This is a list of T cell receptor beta chains from one sample in a study of beta chain features in type 1 diabetes. Sequenced by immunoSEQ multiplex PCR; TCRdb stores in-frame clones only, minus some. This table holds approximately 150,000 clones, roughly an eighth found once. The sequenced sample was central memory CD4+ T cells from blood. These receptors originate from a man younger than 30 with type 1 diabetes. The CDR3 runs from the conserved cysteine through the conserved F or W.

V gene	J gene	CDR3 protein
TRBV29-1	TRBJ1-5	CSFSSGTGSNQPQHF
TRBV7-8	TRBJ2-7	CASSLYPLSSYEQYF
TRBV6-5	TRBJ1-1	CASSYSPSGDTEAFF
TRBV5-1	TRBJ2-7	CASRYRSGTGMWEQYF
TRBV30	TRBJ2-2	CAWSGQGNTGELFF
TRBV9	TRBJ1-4	CASSVGTGVANEKLFF
TRBV7-9	TRBJ2-3	CASSFGQLNTDTQYF
TRBV25-1	TRBJ2-4	CASSESERDRQYF
TRBV5-1	TRBJ2-1	CASSLAGQSSYNEQFF
TRBV6-5	TRBJ1-1	CASSPQGQGSTEAFF
TRBV30	TRBJ1-1	CAWIPGTGVTEAFF
TRBV28	TRBJ1-1	CASSAGGQGGYTEAFF
TRBV20-1	TRBJ2-1	CSEANLNEQFF
TRBV4-2	TRBJ2-5	CASSQDEGTQETQYF
TRBV30	TRBJ2-3	CAWRHPSTDTQYF
TRBV7-2	TRBJ1-4	CASSLGGDEKLFF
TRBV4-1	TRBJ1-1	CASSQERGQRNTEAFF
TRBV6-5	TRBJ2-5	CASSPRGGQETQYF
TRBV28	TRBJ2-7	CASTQVGDLYEQYF
TRBV30	TRBJ1-1	CAWSPQVAGAFF
TRBV5-4	TRBJ2-7	CASSLRQGGSYEQYF
TRBV10-2	TRBJ1-6	CASRDTPEGSPLHF
TRBV5-1	TRBJ1-2	CASSLSPTEAGYTF
TRBV29-1	TRBJ2-3	CSVGGHHTDTQYF
TRBV23-1	TRBJ2-5	CASSQEGAGSQETQYF
TRBV4-1	TRBJ1-2	CASTPDRGLGYTF
TRBV6-1	TRBJ2-7	CASSPRHPEQYF
TRBV7-2	TRBJ2-7	CASSSRYEQYF
TRBV4-2	TRBJ1-6	CASSQQGRTPLHF
TRBV30	TRBJ1-2	CAWSTPGADYGYTF
TRBV5-4	TRBJ2-7	CASSLPSGPEQYF
TRBV28	TRBJ2-5	CASSPSETQYF
TRBV2	TRBJ1-2	CASSETGNYGYTF
TRBV9	TRBJ1-1	CASSQSRGEAFF
TRBV6-6	TRBJ1-2	CASSYSVTGELYGYTF
TRBV13	TRBJ2-3	CASSRFIPAEDTQYF
TRBV18	TRBJ1-2	CASSPNRDLSTYGYTF
TRBV30	TRBJ1-3	CACNQGTFGNTIYF
TRBV28	TRBJ2-3	CASSLNRVTDTQYF
TRBV2	TRBJ2-3	CASSVSTDTQYF